These 10 T cell receptor beta chains were sequenced from one sample in a study of shared clonotypes between healthy human individuals. Terminally differentiated effector memory CD45RA+ cells were left out of the naive CD8 fraction, which was CD45RO-negative and positively selected for CCR7. Sequencing was performed with immunoSEQ multiplex PCR; in TCRdb, only in-frame clones are kept and a portion is missing. The sample has millions of clones, about 93% seen once. The specimen was naive CD8+ T cells from PBMCs. All receptors derive from a young man in good health. Some clones in this sample may be carry-over from other donors' samples.

V gene TRBV6-6 combines with J gene TRBJ2-2; D is ambiguous. The length of the CDR3 is 13 residues. V lost 2 bases to trimming and J lost 7 bases, with 8 bases between them. Germline loops: CDR1 MNHNY, CDR2 SVGAGI (reference sequence). CDR3 in amino acids: CASSYGVNGELFF. The CDR3 nucleotides are TGTGCCAGCAGTTACGGCGTGAACGGGGAGCTGTTTTTT.

The chain carries TRBV4-2 and TRBJ2-3; tentative D call: TRBD2 (7 bases). Trimming cost V 6 bases and J 4 bases, with 23 bases left between them. Looked up from germline, CDR1 is LGHNA and CDR2 is YNFKEQ. This CDR3 spans 17 amino acids. This chain's CDR3 is CASRPRGGAGVADTQYF. CDR3 DNA sequence: TGTGCCAGCAGACCCAGGGGAGGGGCGGGAGTGGCAGATACGCAGTATTTT.

The chain combines TRBV27 with TRBJ2-3, with a possible D match to TRBD2 (6 bases). The germline CDR1 and CDR2 sequences are MNHEY and SMNVEV (reference sequence). Trimming cost V 3 bases and J 3 bases, with 13 bases left between them. This CDR3 is 15 amino acids long. The CDR3 is CASSLPGVGTDTQYF. DNA of the CDR3: TGTGCCAGCAGTTTGCCGGGAGTTGGAACAGATACGCAGTATTTT.

This chain links TRBV5-5 with TRBJ2-7, with 10 bases lining up with TRBD2. Trimming removed 2 bases from V and 6 bases from J; junction bases left unmatched: 5. The CDR3 runs 14 residues. Germline CDR1 and CDR2: SGHKS and YYEKEE (reference sequence). The CDR3 region is CASSLSGRAGEQYF. CDR3 sequence (DNA): TGTGCCAGCAGCTTAAGCGGGAGGGCCGGCGAGCAGTACTTC.

The V call is TRBV7-8, the J call TRBJ2-7, with D perhaps matching TRBD1 (6 bases). Germline values: CDR1 SGHVS, CDR2 FQNEAQ. CDR3 length equals 16 residues. V was cut by 5 bases and J by 0 bases, with 17 bases left in between. CDR3 loop: CASSLVATGSSYEQYF. Written as DNA, the CDR3 is TGTGCCAGCAGCCTAGTAGCTACAGGGAGCTCCTACGAGCAGTACTTC.

The chain carries TRBV6-1 and TRBJ1-1; D is ambiguous. The CDR3 extends over 13 amino acids. CDR1 is MNHNS and CDR2 is SASEGT in the germline V gene. Deletions cut 2 bases from V and 7 bases from J, with 11 bases between. In DNA, the CDR3 is TGTGCCAGCAGTGAAAGTAGACTCAGTGAAGCTTTCTTT. Translating gives CASSESRLSEAFF.

The CDR3 loop is CSVEIQSPPREQYF. CDR3 coding DNA: TGCAGCGTTGAAATTCAATCGCCTCCGAGGGAGCAGTACTTC. V is TRBV29-1 and J is TRBJ2-5; weak D call: TRBD2 (5 bases). The CDR3 contains 14 residues. Germline-derived CDR1 and CDR2 are SQVTM and ANQGSEA. Trimming stripped 2 bases from V and 11 bases from J, with 21 bases between.

The J gene is TRBJ2-6, the V gene TRBV4-1, with D uncertain. This CDR3 comprises 16 residues. The germline gives CDR1 MGHRA, CDR2 YSYEKL. Trimming shortened V by 3 bases and J by 1 base, and 10 bases separated the two germline ends. CDR3 amino acids: CASSHSSDSGANVLTF. CDR3 coding DNA: TGCGCCAGCAGCCACTCATCGGATTCTGGGGCCAACGTCCTGACTTTC.

J is TRBJ1-1 and V is TRBV29-1; D is unresolved. Germline CDR1 and CDR2: SQVTM and ANQGSEA. The ends were cut back, 2 bases at V and 2 bases at J, with 3 bases in the middle. The CDR3 runs to 11 residues. CDR3 region: CSVEYNTEAFF. The CDR3 DNA reads as TGCAGCGTTGAATACAACACTGAAGCTTTCTTT.

J is TRBJ2-7 and V is TRBV6-1; 12 bases are shared with TRBD2. Germline loops: CDR1 MNHNS, CDR2 SASEGT. This CDR3 comprises 18 residues. J was trimmed by 1 base and V by 2 bases; bases with no gene match: 9. The CDR3 DNA is TGTGCCAGCAGTGAATTTGCTAGCGGGAGGGCAAATTCCTACGAGCAGTACTTC. Its protein product is CASSEFASGRANSYEQYF.